These T cell receptor beta chains were read from a single sample in a study of blood T cell repertoires in COVID-19. Sequencing used immunoSEQ multiplex PCR; TCRdb keeps in-frame clones, though not all of them. Among more than 200,000 clones listed, around 81% were seen once. The sample was peripheral blood. These receptors were taken from a man aged 50-59 years with active or convalescent COVID-19. The CDR3 runs from the conserved cysteine through the conserved F or W. D genes are given only for firm matches. Clone size is stated in some rows and not others, as once, few, many or a class when expanded.

D gene: NA
J gene: TRBJ1-3
V gene: TRBV7-2
clone size: few
CDR3 DNA: TGTGCCAGCAGCTTAGACAGCTCTGGAAACACCATATATTTT
CDR3 protein: CASSLDSSGNTIYF

D gene: NA
J gene: TRBJ1-6
V gene: TRBV6-1
clone size: NA
CDR3 DNA: TGTGCCAGCAGTGAAACGCCACCGGGGTGGGCTTCACCCCTCCACTTT
CDR3 protein: CASSETPPGWASPLHF

D gene: TRBD2
J gene: TRBJ2-3
V gene: TRBV24-1
clone size: once
CDR3 DNA: TGTGCCACCAGTGAGGGGACTAGAACGTACACAGATACGCAGTATTTT
CDR3 protein: CATSEGTRTYTDTQYF

D gene: NA
J gene: TRBJ2-7
V gene: TRBV18
clone size: NA
CDR3 DNA: TGTGCCAGCTCACCACGGAACGGGGAGGCCTACGAGCAGTACTTC
CDR3 protein: CASSPRNGEAYEQYF

D gene: TRBD1
J gene: TRBJ1-3
V gene: TRBV7-2
clone size: once
CDR3 DNA: TGTGCCAGCAGCTCCGGACAGGGAAACGGAAACACCATATATTTT
CDR3 protein: CASSSGQGNGNTIYF

D gene: NA
J gene: TRBJ1-2
V gene: TRBV25-1
clone size: NA
CDR3 DNA: TGTGCCAGCAGTGAAGGCAAACCTAACTATGGCTACACCTTC
CDR3 protein: CASSEGKPNYGYTF

D gene: NA
J gene: TRBJ1-2
V gene: TRBV30
clone size: NA
CDR3 DNA: TGTGCCTGGAACAGGGTGAACTATGGCTACACCTTC
CDR3 protein: CAWNRVNYGYTF

D gene: TRBD1
J gene: TRBJ1-6
V gene: TRBV2
clone size: few
CDR3 DNA: TGTGCCAGCACCCCCGAACAGGGGACGGCACCCCTCCACTTT
CDR3 protein: CASTPEQGTAPLHF

D gene: NA
J gene: TRBJ1-2
V gene: TRBV28
clone size: NA
CDR3 DNA: TGTGCCCTAGGCGACGGTAACTATGGCTACACCTTC
CDR3 protein: CALGDGNYGYTF

D gene: NA
J gene: TRBJ2-2
V gene: TRBV7-8
clone size: NA
CDR3 DNA: TGTGCCAGCAGCTCACACCCGGGGGACACCGGGGAGCTGTTTTTT
CDR3 protein: CASSSHPGDTGELFF

D gene: NA
J gene: TRBJ1-1
V gene: TRBV5-1
clone size: NA
CDR3 DNA: TGCGCCAGCTCCGCAGGTTGGAACACTGAAGCTTTCTTT
CDR3 protein: CASSAGWNTEAFF

D gene: NA
J gene: TRBJ2-6
V gene: TRBV27
clone size: NA
CDR3 DNA: TGTGCCAGCAGTTTACGGGGTGGGGCCAACGTCCTGACTTTC
CDR3 protein: CASSLRGGANVLTF

D gene: TRBD2
J gene: TRBJ2-3
V gene: TRBV9
clone size: NA
CDR3 DNA: TGTGCCAGCAGCGTAGAACGGGGGGGCTTCGGGACGCAGTATTTT
CDR3 protein: CASSVERGGFGTQYF

D gene: TRBD1
J gene: TRBJ1-2
V gene: TRBV30
clone size: NA
CDR3 DNA: TGTGCCTGGAGTGTCCACCAGGACAGGGGACAAGGGGGCACCTTC
CDR3 protein: CAWSVHQDRGQGGTF

D gene: NA
J gene: TRBJ2-1
V gene: TRBV5-1
clone size: NA
CDR3 DNA: TGCGCCAGCAGCCCGGACACTAACGAAGGGAATGAGCAGTTCTTC
CDR3 protein: CASSPDTNEGNEQFF

D gene: NA
J gene: TRBJ2-2
V gene: TRBV3-1/TRBV3-2
clone size: NA
CDR3 DNA: TGTGCCAGCAGCGCCACCGGGACCGGGGAGCTGTTTTTT
CDR3 protein: CASSATGTGELFF